The entry that follows covers one T cell receptor beta chain sequence. Its antigen is still unknown. V dropped 1 base and J dropped 9 bases, with 13 bases sitting between them. The length of the CDR3 is 14 residues. The germline V gene has CDR1 GTSNPN and CDR2 SVGIG (reference sequence). These data are taken from a study of cytomegalovirus exposure and HLA in healthy donors. Findings and caveats of the study: The study put 150 or so TCR beta chains on its list as cytomegalovirus-associated.

Both 60 Vbeta primers and 13 Jbeta primers went into the PCR. Using immunoSEQ multiplex PCR, the repertoire was profiled, and TCRdb retains in-frame clones only, with some absent. The sample holds some 150,000 clones, over 60% seen once. The TCR sequence derives from a middle-aged man in good health and CMV-seropositive. The chain combines TRBV30 with TRBJ2-6; no firm D call. The specimen was PBMCs. The CDR3 region is CAWSANGLGNVLTF. CDR3 sequence (DNA): TGTGCCTGGAGTGCGAACGGGTTGGGCAACGTCCTGACTTTC. Filled out from reference TRBV30 and TRBJ2-6, the complete variable domain reads SQTIHQWPATLVQPVGSPLSLECTVEGTSNPNLYWYRQAAGRGLQLLFYSVGIGQISSEVPQNLSASRPQDRQFILSSKKLLLSDSGFYLCAWSANGLGNVLTFGAGSRLTVL.